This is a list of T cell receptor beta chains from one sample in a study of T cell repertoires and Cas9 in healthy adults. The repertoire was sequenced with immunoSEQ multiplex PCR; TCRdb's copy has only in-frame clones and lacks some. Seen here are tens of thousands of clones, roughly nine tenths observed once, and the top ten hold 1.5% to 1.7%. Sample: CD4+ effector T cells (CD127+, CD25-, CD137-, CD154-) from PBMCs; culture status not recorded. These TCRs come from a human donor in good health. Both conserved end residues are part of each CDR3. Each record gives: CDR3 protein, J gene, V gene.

CDR3aa: CASSFLSGDSDEQFF
j_gene: TRBJ2-1
v_gene: TRBV5-5

CDR3aa: CASVLGDRFSSGANVLTF
j_gene: TRBJ2-6
v_gene: TRBV2

CDR3aa: CASSPGTGNSPLHF
j_gene: TRBJ1-6
v_gene: TRBV27

CDR3aa: CASRPRGTGFHEQYF
j_gene: TRBJ2-7
v_gene: TRBV7-9

CDR3aa: CASGLSGQRAGETQYF
j_gene: TRBJ2-5
v_gene: TRBV5-1

CDR3aa: CASSLGLAEETQYF
j_gene: TRBJ2-5
v_gene: TRBV7-9

CDR3aa: CASSLMPYEQYF
j_gene: TRBJ2-7
v_gene: TRBV7-2

CDR3aa: CASSFLSSKGPYEQYF
j_gene: NA
v_gene: TRBV27

CDR3aa: CASSVRDIANNEQFF
j_gene: TRBJ2-1
v_gene: TRBV5-4

CDR3aa: CASSTSGGGAETQYF
j_gene: TRBJ2-5
v_gene: TRBV19

CDR3aa: CASSYASGVKDTQYF
j_gene: TRBJ2-3
v_gene: TRBV6-6

CDR3aa: CASSVKEFQNIQYF
j_gene: TRBJ2-4
v_gene: TRBV2

CDR3aa: CASNVIGQGAPYGYTF
j_gene: TRBJ1-2
v_gene: TRBV28

CDR3aa: CASSSRQAVGNTIYF
j_gene: TRBJ1-3
v_gene: TRBV5-4

CDR3aa: CASSHPPSGPEQFF
j_gene: TRBJ2-1
v_gene: TRBV4-1